This is a list of T cell receptor beta chains from one sample in a study of T cells in Graves' hyperthyroidism and ophthalmopathy. TCRdb reanalysed the multiplex PCR reads using MiXCR and keeps one entry per CDR3 protein. Counted here are about 400,000 distinct CDR3 sequences, 14% to 15% occurring once; the ten biggest clones make up less than 15%. The sample consisted of blood. Receptors were obtained from a man between 18 and 29 years old with Graves' ophthalmopathy. Each CDR3 is given with its conserved first and last residue. Each record gives: J gene, clone size, D gene, V gene, CDR3 protein, CDR3 DNA. D genes are given only for firm matches. Not every row has a clone size; where given, it reads once, few, many or a size class.

>TRBJ2-3|many|.|TRBV11-3
CASSLGDPSTDTQYF
TGTGCCAGCAGCTTAGGGGACCCTAGCACAGATACGCAGTATTTT
>TRBJ2-2|many|TRBD2|TRBV5-1
CASSPGLAGASTGELFF
TGCGCCAGCAGCCCGGGACTAGCGGGGGCCTCCACCGGGGAGCTGTTTTTT
>TRBJ2-3|many|.|TRBV5-1
CASSPNGGPSTDTQYF
TGCGCCAGCAGCCCTAATGGGGGGCCAAGCACAGATACGCAGTATTTT
>TRBJ2-5|.|TRBD2|TRBV7-3
CASSPTSGGSQETQYF
TGTGCCAGCAGCCCTACTAGCGGGGGGTCCCAAGAGACCCAGTACTTC
>TRBJ2-3|many|TRBD2|TRBV12-3/TRBV12-4
CASSVGLEEGDTQYF
TGTGCCAGCAGCGTGGGACTAGAGGAGGGGGATACGCAGTATTTT
>TRBJ1-5|few|.|TRBV10-2
CASSGDKARSQPQHF
TGCGCCAGCAGTGGAGACAAGGCCCGGAGTCAGCCCCAGCATTTT
>TRBJ2-5|many|TRBD2|TRBV11-2
CASSLVGRRTETQYF
TGTGCCAGCAGCTTAGTCGGGAGGAGGACGGAGACCCAGTACTTC
>TRBJ2-7|few|.|TRBV20-1
CSARSTDSYEQYF
TGCAGTGCTAGATCGACAGACTCCTACGAGCAGTACTTC
>TRBJ2-1|many|.|TRBV19
CASSIRQGRNEQFF
TGTGCCAGTAGTATTAGGCAGGGGAGGAATGAGCAGTTCTTC
>TRBJ1-6|.|TRBD1|TRBV4-1
CASSRQQGFNSPLHF
TGCGCCAGCAGCCGGCAACAGGGGTTTAATTCACCCCTCCACTTT
>TRBJ2-7|.|TRBD2|TRBV10-1
CASSEGLADTYEQYF
TGCGCCAGCAGTGAGGGGCTAGCGGATACCTACGAGCAGTACTTC
>TRBJ2-2|.|.|TRBV5-6
CASSLMGGELFF
TGTGCCAGCAGCTTGATGGGTGGGGAGCTGTTTTTT
>TRBJ2-5|.|.|TRBV15
CATSRVRGSETQYF
TGTGCCACCAGCAGAGTGAGGGGCTCAGAGACCCAGTACTTC
>TRBJ1-3|.|.|TRBV5-1
CASSWSFAPGNTIYF
TGCGCCAGCAGCTGGAGCTTCGCTCCTGGAAACACCATATATTTT
>TRBJ2-3|.|.|TRBV9
CASSVGPASDTQYF
TGTGCCAGCAGCGTAGGGCCAGCCTCAGATACGCAGTATTTT
>TRBJ2-7|many|.|TRBV11-2
CASSLDWISYEQYF
TGTGCCAGCAGCTTAGATTGGATTTCATACGAGCAGTACTTC
>TRBJ2-7|many|TRBD2|TRBV7-6
CASSWGGGSYEQYF
TGTGCCAGCAGCTGGGGGGGAGGCTCCTACGAGCAGTACTTC
>TRBJ2-3|.|TRBD2|TRBV20-1
CSASGLAGGLSTDTQYF
TGCAGTGCCAGCGGACTAGCGGGAGGGCTTTCTACAGATACGCAGTATTTT
>TRBJ1-3|many|.|TRBV2
CASSEAVIGTPGNTIYF
TGTGCCAGCAGTGAAGCGGTGATAGGGACACCTGGAAACACCATATATTTT
>TRBJ2-7|.|TRBD1|TRBV15
CATGGTGVNEQYF
TGTGCCACCGGTGGGACAGGAGTTAACGAGCAGTACTTC
>TRBJ2-6|.|.|TRBV6-1
CASSVGPLSSGANVLTF
TGTGCCAGCAGTGTGGGACCGCTGAGCTCTGGGGCCAACGTCCTGACTTTC
>TRBJ2-7|many|TRBD1|TRBV7-9
CASSARTGEAYEQYF
TGTGCCAGCAGCGCCAGGACAGGGGAGGCCTACGAGCAGTACTTC
>TRBJ1-5|.|TRBD1|TRBV4-1
CASSLREGQGVQPQHF
TGCGCCAGCAGCCTTCGGGAGGGACAGGGGGTTCAGCCCCAGCATTTT
>TRBJ2-5|many|TRBD2|TRBV11-3
CASSRWGGGQETQYF
TGTGCCAGCAGCCGTTGGGGCGGGGGCCAAGAGACCCAGTACTTC
>TRBJ1-5|.|.|TRBV19
CASSMSVQPNQPQHF
TGTGCCAGTAGTATGTCGGTACAGCCTAATCAGCCCCAGCATTTT
>TRBJ1-2|many|TRBD1|TRBV20-1
CSALRQGAIGYTF
TGCAGTGCCCTGAGACAGGGGGCGATAGGCTACACCTTC
>TRBJ2-4|.|.|TRBV6-1
CASHERPLAKNIQYF
TGTGCCAGCCATGAACGTCCTTTAGCCAAAAACATTCAGTACTTC
>TRBJ2-2|.|TRBD1|TRBV20-1
CSAPPRQGTTGELFF
TGCAGTGCTCCGCCCCGACAGGGTACAACCGGGGAGCTGTTTTTT
>TRBJ1-1|many|TRBD1|TRBV6-1
CASSKDRAFEAFF
TGTGCCAGCAGTAAGGACAGGGCCTTTGAAGCTTTCTTT
>TRBJ1-6|few|.|TRBV5-1
CASSGDLSSYNSPLHF
TGCGCCAGCAGCGGGGATTTGAGCTCCTATAATTCACCCCTCCACTTT
>TRBJ2-2|.|TRBD2|TRBV5-1
CASSLFAGGPLSGELFF
TGCGCCAGCAGCTTGTTCGCGGGAGGGCCATTGTCCGGGGAGCTGTTTTTT
>TRBJ2-5|few|.|TRBV6-2/TRBV6-3
CASNYHDAASTQYF
TGTGCCAGCAACTACCACGACGCCGCCTCAACCCAGTACTTC
>TRBJ1-2|many|TRBD1|TRBV9
CASSVAPGQYGYTF
TGTGCCAGCAGCGTAGCCCCGGGACAGTATGGCTACACCTTC
>TRBJ2-2|.|.|TRBV7-6
CASSRRMGGELFF
TGTGCCAGCAGCCGTAGGATGGGCGGGGAGCTGTTTTTT
>TRBJ2-3|many|.|TRBV27
CASSQTRPGDTQYF
TGTGCCAGCAGCCAGACCCGGCCCGGGGATACGCAGTATTTT
>TRBJ1-2|many|.|TRBV27
CASSSAGLTNYGYTF
TGTGCCAGCAGTTCGGCAGGCTTAACTAACTATGGCTACACCTTC
>TRBJ1-2|many|TRBD1|TRBV6-2/TRBV6-3
CASSSRDSYGYTF
TGTGCCAGCAGTAGCCGGGACAGCTATGGCTACACCTTC